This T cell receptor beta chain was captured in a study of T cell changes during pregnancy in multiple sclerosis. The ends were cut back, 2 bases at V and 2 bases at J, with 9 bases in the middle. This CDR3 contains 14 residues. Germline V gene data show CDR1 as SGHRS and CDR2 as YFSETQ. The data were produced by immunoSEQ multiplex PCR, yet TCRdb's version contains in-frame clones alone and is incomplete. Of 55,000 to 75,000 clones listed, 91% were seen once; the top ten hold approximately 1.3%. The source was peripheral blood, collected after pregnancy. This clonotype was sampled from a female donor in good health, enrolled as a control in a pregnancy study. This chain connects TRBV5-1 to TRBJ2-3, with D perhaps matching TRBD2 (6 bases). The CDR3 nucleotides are TGCGCCAGCAGCTTTGGGGACTTCACAGATACGCAGTATTTT. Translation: CASSFGDFTDTQYF.